The present entry profiles one T cell receptor beta chain with its context. Its antigen has not been determined. Per-base qualities were not stored, and no clone one base away is much larger. Each collaborating institution followed its own protocols to collect whole blood in K2EDTA tubes. Collaborator samples were shipped for TCRbeta analysis as frozen whole blood, isolated PBMCs, or DNA extracted from either sample type. The sample comes from a study of blood T cell repertoires in COVID-19 (dated by TCRdb to the early 2020s). As for the study more broadly: Samples covering the acute and convalescent phases of COVID-19 were provided by collaborators in the United States, Italy and Spain. The samples were drawn from two sources: the first 160 participants of the ongoing ImmuneRACE study, and over 1,000 subjects contributed by 6 global collaborators. The repertoires were released in a freely available public database meant as a resource for research on the immune response to SARS-CoV-2. Sample metadata almost always included a de-identified subject ID, COVID-19 status, age in years and sex. Where HLA class I and class II types were available, the types were taken from metadata supplied by the sample provider, not from assay-based typing. The material from the prospective study consisted of cDNA or gDNA derived from T cells, B-cell-depleted T cells, or PBMCs. Deeply sampled blood TCRbeta repertoires from subjects exposed to, actively infected with, or recovered from COVID-19 were included in the dataset.

TCRbeta CDR3 regions were amplified from genomic DNA using the immunoSEQ Assay, a bias-controlled multiplex PCR. From the authors' description of their analysis: Within the assay, amplification of reference gene primers was used to estimate how many nucleated cells each sample contained. To quantify the absolute abundance of each unique TCRbeta CDR3 rearrangement, sequence reads were collapsed and filtered. Productive Simpson clonality was computed per sample as the square root of Simpson's diversity index over productive rearrangements. In TCRdb, the immuneACCESS table is reduced to in-frame sequences with V and J assigned. These tables do not hold every clone; where another copy was compared, an unresolved V gene accounts for under half, and the others remain unexplained. That table furnishes V, J and clone size, whereas the DNA furnished D and trimming. This sample comprises 150,000 to 180,000 clones, 75% to 90% of them detected only once. Just over 0.55% of the sample rests with the top ten.

Points the paper makes about the study in general: Clinical and demographic metadata were provided uncurated, with the amount varying by source and participant.

The sequencing input was peripheral blood. This sequence was found in a man aged 60 to 75 with acute or convalescent COVID-19.

The nucleotides read TGTGCCAGCAGTTGGACAGGGACTCTCTATGAGCAGTTCTTC. This is translated as CASSWTGTLYEQFF. The chain employs TRBV6-6 and TRBJ2-1, and TRBD1 aligns with 8 junction nucleotides. CDR1 and CDR2 were assigned from the germline V gene (reference sequence) as MNHNY and SVGAGI. The CDR3 sequence holds 14 residues, the cysteine and phenylalanine included. The DNA shown is the 42-base CDR3, in frame from base 1. V is cut back by 4 bases and J by 8 bases, with 7 bases in the junction unmatched.